This T cell receptor (beta chain) was sequenced for a study of blood T cells in healthy people across ages. The second PCR ran about 6 to 12 cycles with a sample-barcoded 5' primer and J-beta primers. TCRdb independently ran MiXCR on the 5' RACE reads; one entry per CDR3 protein. Here the sample spans fewer than 900,000 distinct CDR3 sequences, around 46% being singletons. Germline assignment: CDR1 MNHNS and CDR2 SASEGT. This CDR3 is built from 12 residues. Deletions cut 0 bases from V and 2 bases from J, with 2 bases between. The chain has TRBV6-1 and TRBJ2-7; D remains ambiguous. The source of this sequence is an older woman in good health. Input material: blood. As DNA, the CDR3 is TGTGCCAGCAGTGAAGCGCCCTACGAGCAGTACTTC. Translation gives CASSEAPYEQYF.